A selection of T cell receptor beta chains follows, all from one sample in a study of CD8 T cells in ankylosing spondylitis. TCRdb independently ran MiXCR on the 5' RACE reads; one entry per CDR3 protein. The sample consists of about 64,000 distinct CDR3 sequences, around 6.4% of them appearing once. Specimen: synovial fluid, either unsorted or a sorted T cell fraction (not recorded which). Every receptor here comes from a male donor with ankylosing spondylitis. Each CDR3 is given with its conserved first and last residue. Each record gives: D gene, J gene, clone size, V gene, CDR3 DNA, CDR3 protein. The D gene is left open where the match is weak. The size of a clone is reported for some rows only, either as once, few or many, or as a class for expanded clones.

D gene: TRBD2; J gene: TRBJ2-7; clone size: .; V gene: TRBV27; CDR3 DNA: TGTGCCAGCAAGCGGCTAGCGGGAGCTCACGAGCAGTACTTC; CDR3 protein: CASKRLAGAHEQYF
D gene: TRBD1; J gene: TRBJ2-7; clone size: .; V gene: TRBV20-1; CDR3 DNA: TGCAGTGCACAGACAGGGGGCATCCACGAGCAGTACTTC; CDR3 protein: CSAQTGGIHEQYF
D gene: .; J gene: TRBJ2-3; clone size: medium-sized; V gene: TRBV7-2; CDR3 DNA: TGTGCCAGCAGCTTCTCGGACACCACAGATACGCAGTATTTT; CDR3 protein: CASSFSDTTDTQYF
D gene: .; J gene: TRBJ2-7; clone size: .; V gene: TRBV19; CDR3 DNA: TGTGCCAGTAGTCATAAAGGGAGCCCTAACTCCTACGAGCAGTACTTC; CDR3 protein: CASSHKGSPNSYEQYF
D gene: .; J gene: TRBJ1-2; clone size: few; V gene: TRBV12-3/TRBV12-4; CDR3 DNA: TGTGCCAGCAGTTATTTCTATGGCTACACCTTC; CDR3 protein: CASSYFYGYTF
D gene: TRBD2; J gene: TRBJ2-1; clone size: many; V gene: TRBV7-8; CDR3 DNA: TGTGCCAGCAGCTTAACAGAGACTAGCGGCCCTAAGCAGTTCTTC; CDR3 protein: CASSLTETSGPKQFF
D gene: TRBD2; J gene: TRBJ2-5; clone size: few; V gene: TRBV10-1; CDR3 DNA: TGCGCCAGCAGTGGACTAGCGGGAGAGACCCAGTACTTC; CDR3 protein: CASSGLAGETQYF
D gene: .; J gene: TRBJ1-3; clone size: .; V gene: TRBV7-2; CDR3 DNA: TGTGCCAGCAGCCTTAGATGGGGGAGCTCTGGAAACACCATATATTTT; CDR3 protein: CASSLRWGSSGNTIYF
D gene: .; J gene: TRBJ2-7; clone size: many; V gene: TRBV6-5; CDR3 DNA: TGTGCCAGCAGTTTGGTGGCCAACTCCTACGAGCAGTACTTC; CDR3 protein: CASSLVANSYEQYF
D gene: .; J gene: TRBJ1-6; clone size: many; V gene: TRBV20-1; CDR3 DNA: TGCAGTGCCCATCCACCGGGTGGGAATTCACCCCTCCACTTT; CDR3 protein: CSAHPPGGNSPLHF
D gene: TRBD1; J gene: TRBJ2-7; clone size: .; V gene: TRBV7-3; CDR3 DNA: TGTGCCAGCAGCTTGGACAGGGCGCTCTCCTACGAGCAGTACTTC; CDR3 protein: CASSLDRALSYEQYF
D gene: .; J gene: TRBJ2-7; clone size: many; V gene: TRBV20-1; CDR3 DNA: TGCAGTGCCCTCAGACAGACTTCCTACGAGCAGTACTTC; CDR3 protein: CSALRQTSYEQYF
D gene: .; J gene: TRBJ2-1; clone size: many; V gene: TRBV7-9; CDR3 DNA: TGTGCCAGCAGCTTAGGGGGAAGATACTACAATGAGCAGTTCTTC; CDR3 protein: CASSLGGRYYNEQFF
D gene: .; J gene: TRBJ2-1; clone size: .; V gene: TRBV5-6; CDR3 DNA: TGTGCCAGCAGCTTCGGGCTTACGGATGAGCAGTTCTTC; CDR3 protein: CASSFGLTDEQFF
D gene: .; J gene: TRBJ2-3; clone size: few; V gene: TRBV4-1; CDR3 DNA: TGCGCCAGCAGCCAAGGTGGGGTTACAGGGAAGTATACGACAGATACGCAGTATTTT; CDR3 protein: CASSQGGVTGKYTTDTQYF
D gene: .; J gene: TRBJ1-6; clone size: .; V gene: TRBV3-1; CDR3 DNA: TGTGCCAGCAGCCAACTTGGGGGGGTTGGGGTTAATTCACCCCTCCACTTT; CDR3 protein: CASSQLGGVGVNSPLHF
D gene: .; J gene: TRBJ2-5; clone size: many; V gene: TRBV7-8; CDR3 DNA: TGTGCCAGCAGCTTAGGACGGCAAGAGACCCAGTACTTC; CDR3 protein: CASSLGRQETQYF
D gene: .; J gene: TRBJ1-1; clone size: many; V gene: TRBV5-1; CDR3 DNA: TGCGCCAGCAGCCCCGGACGGGACACTGAAGCTTTCTTT; CDR3 protein: CASSPGRDTEAFF
D gene: .; J gene: TRBJ2-6; clone size: few; V gene: TRBV9; CDR3 DNA: TGTGCCAGCAGCCCCCATCCCTCTGGGGCCAACGTCCTGACTTTC; CDR3 protein: CASSPHPSGANVLTF
D gene: TRBD2; J gene: TRBJ2-3; clone size: many; V gene: TRBV19; CDR3 DNA: TGTGCCAGTACCCGAGGAGCGGGAGTGGCAGATACGCAGTATTTT; CDR3 protein: CASTRGAGVADTQYF
D gene: TRBD1; J gene: TRBJ1-2; clone size: many; V gene: TRBV10-2; CDR3 DNA: TGCGCCAGCAGTTTGACAGGGGACGGCTATGGCTACACCTTC; CDR3 protein: CASSLTGDGYGYTF
D gene: TRBD1; J gene: TRBJ1-5; clone size: many; V gene: TRBV12-3/TRBV12-4; CDR3 DNA: TGTGCCAGCACTAGACAGGGAGGCAATCAGCCCCAGCATTTT; CDR3 protein: CASTRQGGNQPQHF
D gene: TRBD1; J gene: TRBJ2-3; clone size: many; V gene: TRBV28; CDR3 DNA: TGTGCCAGCAGTTTCCCTAGACAGGGGGCGGACACAGATACGCAGTATTTT; CDR3 protein: CASSFPRQGADTDTQYF
D gene: TRBD2; J gene: TRBJ2-7; clone size: .; V gene: TRBV3-1; CDR3 DNA: TGTGCCAGCAGCCAAGGACTCCTAGCGGGAGGGCGGTACGAGCAGTACTTC; CDR3 protein: CASSQGLLAGGRYEQYF
D gene: .; J gene: TRBJ1-6; clone size: many; V gene: TRBV20-1; CDR3 DNA: TGCAGTGCCATACCTCCGGGGAGGAATTCACCCCTCCACTTT; CDR3 protein: CSAIPPGRNSPLHF
D gene: TRBD1; J gene: TRBJ2-3; clone size: few; V gene: TRBV11-1; CDR3 DNA: TGTGCCAGCAGCCGCAGCTGGCGACAGGGTGTCGGCACAGATACGCAGTATTTT; CDR3 protein: CASSRSWRQGVGTDTQYF
D gene: TRBD1; J gene: TRBJ2-1; clone size: .; V gene: TRBV12-3/TRBV12-4; CDR3 DNA: TGTGCCAGCAGTCCGCGGGGACAGGGTCACGATGAGCAGTTCTTC; CDR3 protein: CASSPRGQGHDEQFF
D gene: .; J gene: TRBJ2-1; clone size: many; V gene: TRBV7-3; CDR3 DNA: TGTGCCAGCAGCTTAGAAGGGACGGGCTACAATGAGCAGTTCTTC; CDR3 protein: CASSLEGTGYNEQFF
D gene: TRBD1; J gene: TRBJ2-7; clone size: many; V gene: TRBV3-1; CDR3 DNA: TGTGCCAGCAGCCAAGATGTTTCAGGGGGAGCCTACGAGCAGTACTTC; CDR3 protein: CASSQDVSGGAYEQYF
D gene: .; J gene: TRBJ2-3; clone size: few; V gene: TRBV3-1; CDR3 DNA: TGTGCCAGCAGCCAAAATGCACCGGGACTCACAGATACGCAGTATTTT; CDR3 protein: CASSQNAPGLTDTQYF
D gene: TRBD1; J gene: TRBJ2-2; clone size: many; V gene: TRBV12-3/TRBV12-4; CDR3 DNA: TGTGCCAGCAGTTTGACGACAGGGAAGGCCGGGGAGCTGTTTTTT; CDR3 protein: CASSLTTGKAGELFF